The source of this TCR beta chain is a study of PD-L1 blockade in urothelial cancer. Germline V gene sequence: CDR1 SGDLS, CDR2 YYNGEE. The CDR3 contains 14 residues. Trimming stripped 2 bases from V and 5 bases from J, with 11 bases between. The assay was immunoSEQ multiplex PCR, and TCRdb's table has in-frame clones only and misses some. The data show about 79,000 clones, around 86% seen once. Time point: pretreatment peripheral blood. The sequenced sample was PBMCs, obtained around atezolizumab (anti-PD-L1) treatment. The V call is TRBV9, the J call TRBJ2-1, with D possibly being TRBD1 (5 bases). This clonotype was obtained from a man aged 55-75 years with urothelial cancer. DNA for the CDR3: TGTGCCAGCAGCGTCCGGCAGGACAACAATGAGCAGTTCTTC. Translated: CASSVRQDNNEQFF.